This T cell receptor beta chain was observed in a study of OX40 agonist ivuxolimab in advanced cancers. Germline CDR1 reads MNHEY; CDR2 reads SVGAGI. The length of the CDR3 is 16 residues. Germline trimming cut 3 bases from V and 2 bases from J; bases unmatched to any gene: 5. As to this clone: Its target is unknown.

Overall study findings and caveats: Partial responders at 0.1-3.0 mg/kg showed near-lowest clonal expansion. Expanded peripheral T cells had an undetermined antigen specificity.

Data came from immunoSEQ multiplex PCR; TCRdb stores just in-frame clones and leaves some out. The sample has 80,000 or so clones, 85% to 90% seen once. The origin of this receptor is an adult with an advanced solid tumor such as melanoma, head and neck, liver or kidney cancer. The chain joins TRBV6-5 to TRBJ2-7, with 12 bases that match TRBD2. This specimen was CD4+ or CD8+ T cells sorted from blood, taken in a trial of the OX40 agonist ivuxolimab. CDR3 in amino acids: CASSYLLAGGTYEQYF. The CDR3 DNA reads as TGTGCCAGCAGTTATTTACTAGCGGGAGGAACCTACGAGCAGTACTTC.